The next 32 T cell receptor beta chains were all read from a single sample in a study of response to subunit inactivated influenza vaccine. TCRdb recomputed calls from the RT-PCR reads with MiXCR, one row per CDR3 protein. The top ten clones hold 2.5% to 3.5% of a sample with around 530,000 distinct CDR3 sequences, about 15% of them seen once. The sequencing used CD4+ T cells sorted from PBMCs, collected less than 25 months after vaccination. Receptor source: a man aged 45 to 75 who received an inactivated influenza vaccine.

This clonotype turned up a few times. J is TRBJ2-7 and V is TRBV20-1, with a possible D match to TRBD1 (6 bases). The CDR3 is made up of 13 amino acids. Trimming shortened V by 2 bases and J by 6 bases, and 14 bases separated the two germline ends. Germline CDR1 and CDR2: DFQATT and SNEGSKA (reference sequence). As DNA, the CDR3 is TGCAGTGCTAGACTACAGGGTTCCGGCGAGCAGTACTTC. Translation: CSARLQGSGEQYF.

The chain is built from TRBV3-1 and TRBJ2-1, with 9 bases identical to TRBD2. V was clipped by 6 bases and J by 3 bases; unmatched bases: 6. Germline V gene lookup returns CDR1 LGHDT and CDR2 YNNKEL (reference sequence). The CDR3 totals 15 residues. CDR3 sequence: CASSLGTSFYNEQFF. In DNA, the CDR3 is TGTGCCAGCAGTCTTGGGACTAGCTTCTACAATGAGCAGTTCTTC.

This clonotype was detected a few times. The rearrangement uses TRBV29-1 and TRBJ1-2; TRBD1 matches at 11 bases. This CDR3 is built from 14 residues. The germline CDR1 and CDR2 sequences are SQVTM and ANQGSEA. With V trimmed by 8 bases and J by 3 bases, 8 bases remained unmatched. The CDR3 DNA is TGCAGCAGCCGCGGGACAGGGGGGGACTATGGCTACACCTTC. Encoded protein: CSSRGTGGDYGYTF. The entire variable domain, with the rest obtained from reference TRBV29-1 and TRBJ1-2, is as follows: SAVISQKPSRDICQRGTSLTIQCQVDSQVTMMFWYRQQPGQSLTLIATANQGSEATYESGFVIDKFPISRPNLTFSTLTVSNMSPEDSSIYLCSSRGTGGDYGYTFGSGTRLTVV.

This clonotype occurred a few times. V gene TRBV4-1 combines with J gene TRBJ1-2, with 7 nucleotides matching TRBD1. V dropped 0 bases and J dropped 6; count of bases not matched to a gene: 4. The CDR3 spans 14 residues. CDR1 MGHRA and CDR2 YSYEKL come from the germline V gene. The CDR3, as DNA: TGCGCCAGCAGCCAAGATCCCGGACAGGATGGCTACACCTTC. Amino acids: CASSQDPGQDGYTF.

The chain links TRBV5-6 to TRBJ2-7, with D perhaps TRBD1 (6 bases). The ends were cut back, 6 bases at V and 1 base at J, with 20 bases in the middle. This CDR3 has 16 amino acids. CDR1 SGHDT and CDR2 YYEEEE come from the germline V gene. In DNA form, the CDR3 reads TGTGCCAGCATCAATTCCGCAGGGGTTAGATCCTACGAGCAGTACTTC. Protein: CASINSAGVRSYEQYF.

The count of this clonotype is one. The rearrangement uses TRBV7-2 and TRBJ2-2, with 8 positions matching TRBD2. The V and J ends lost 4 bases and 1 base, in that order; junction bases with no gene match: 5. Looked up from germline, CDR1 is SGHTA and CDR2 is FQGNSA. The CDR3 runs to 16 residues. CDR3 loop: CASSSKAGVNTGELFF. In DNA form, the CDR3 reads TGTGCCAGCAGCTCCAAAGCGGGGGTGAACACCGGGGAGCTGTTTTTT.

This clonotype was detected only a few times. This rearrangement joins TRBV7-2 to TRBJ2-3; D unresolved. The V gene lost 5 bases and the J gene lost 2 bases, with 8 bases spanning the gap. CDR3 length: 13 residues. Germline V gene data show CDR1 as SGHTA and CDR2 as FQGNSA. The CDR3 spells CASSPVVTDTQYF. The CDR3 DNA sequence: TGTGCCAGCAGCCCCGTGGTCACAGATACGCAGTATTTT.

This chain links TRBV29-1 with TRBJ2-3; 8 bases match TRBD1. Germline CDR1 reads SQVTM; CDR2 reads ANQGSEA. With V trimmed by 8 bases and J by 5 bases, 9 bases remained unmatched. This CDR3 comprises 13 residues. CDR3 nucleotide sequence: TGCAGCATTCCGGGACAGGAAATAGATACGCAGTATTTT. Amino acid sequence: CSIPGQEIDTQYF.

This clonotype was observed a few times. The chain carries TRBV11-2 and TRBJ1-3; D uncertain. The V gene's germline CDR1 is SGHAT and CDR2 FQNNGV. Between the trimmed V and J ends, which lost 2 bases and 4 bases, there was a span of 6 bases. The CDR3 is 13 residues long. The DNA for the CDR3 is TGTGCCAGCAGCTTAACGGGAGGAAACACCATATATTTT. Protein: CASSLTGGNTIYF. The variable domain in full, with the rest retrieved from reference TRBV11-2 and TRBJ1-3, is EAGVAQSPRYKIIEKRQSVAFWCNPISGHATLYWYQQILGQGPKLLIQFQNNGVVDDSQLPKDRFSAERLKGVDSTLKIQPAKLEDSAVYLCASSLTGGNTIYFGEGSWLTVV.

The genes are TRBV6-1 and TRBJ2-3, with 7 bases matching TRBD1. Trimming at V came to 6 bases and at J to 9 bases, leaving 12 bases not matched to a gene. The CDR3 runs 14 residues. Per germline, CDR1 MNHNS and CDR2 SASEGT. CDR3 in amino acids: CASSDRDGLVTQYF. CDR3 DNA sequence: TGTGCCAGCAGCGACAGGGACGGACTCGTGACGCAGTATTTT.

This chain uses TRBV6-1 with TRBJ2-2; D unclear. This CDR3 region has 15 residues. V lost 8 bases to trimming and J lost 7 bases, with 20 bases between them. Germline CDR1 and CDR2: MNHNS and SASEGT. The CDR3 DNA sequence: TGTGCCAGCGCCACCCAGTGGGTATTGGTCGGGGAGCTGTTTTTT. The encoded protein is CASATQWVLVGELFF.

This rearrangement joins TRBV7-9 to TRBJ2-1, with D possibly being TRBD1 (5 bases). Trimming cost V 4 bases and J 2 bases, with 12 bases left between them. This CDR3 comprises 15 residues. Germline V gene data show CDR1 as SEHNR and CDR2 as FQNEAQ (reference sequence). The CDR3 region has the DNA TGTGCCAGCAGCTCCGACAGCTATCCCTACAATGAGCAGTTCTTC. Translating gives CASSSDSYPYNEQFF.

V usage is TRBV5-1 and J usage is TRBJ2-3; 11 bases map to TRBD2. Trimming at V came to 4 bases and at J to 2 bases, leaving 9 bases not matched to a gene. Germline-derived CDR1 and CDR2 are SGHRS and YFSETQ. This CDR3 is built from 17 residues. As DNA, the CDR3 is TGCGCCAGCAGCCCAACCGGGACTAGCGGATCCACAGATACGCAGTATTTT. Its protein is CASSPTGTSGSTDTQYF.

This clonotype was observed a few times. This chain joins TRBV29-1 and TRBJ2-1; 11 bases are shared with TRBD2. The V segment lost 6 bases and the J segment 4 bases; nucleotides outside the gene matches: 5. Germline V gene data show CDR1 as SQVTM and CDR2 as ANQGSEA. The CDR3 loop spans 14 amino acids. The CDR3 loop reads CSVIRLAGYNEQFF. The CDR3 DNA sequence: TGCAGCGTCATCCGACTAGCGGGGTACAATGAGCAGTTCTTC.

A few counts support this clonotype. The chain links TRBV5-1 to TRBJ2-2, with a possible D match to TRBD1 (6 bases). CDR3 length equals 15 residues. V was pared by 4 bases and J by 4 bases, with 14 bases between. Germline V gives CDR1 SGHRS, CDR2 YFSETQ. The CDR3 nucleotides are TGCGCCAGCAGCGATTTTACAGGGCGCACCGGGGAGCTGTTTTTT. It encodes CASSDFTGRTGELFF.

The chain combines TRBV11-1 with TRBJ2-2; D is possibly TRBD2 (6 bases). The germline gives CDR1 SGHAT, CDR2 FQDESV (reference sequence). The CDR3 spans 20 residues. V lost 5 bases to trimming and J lost 0 bases, with 25 bases between them. CDR3 residues: CASSRRGIGLQATNTGELFF. Here the CDR3 DNA reads TGTGCCAGCAGCCGGAGGGGCATAGGACTCCAGGCGACGAACACCGGGGAGCTGTTTTTT. The entire variable domain, with the rest obtained from reference TRBV11-1 and TRBJ2-2, is as follows: EAEVAQSPRYKITEKSQAVAFWCDPISGHATLYWYRQILGQGPELLVQFQDESVVDDSQLPKDRFSAERLKGVDSTLKIQPAELGDSAMYLCASSRRGIGLQATNTGELFFGEGSRLTVL.

The count of this clonotype is one. The chain joins TRBV20-1 to TRBJ2-7; 8 bases align to TRBD1. This CDR3 spans 12 amino acids. From germline, CDR1 is DFQATT and CDR2 SNEGSKA (reference sequence). With V trimmed by 8 bases and J by 5 bases, 8 bases remained unmatched. CDR3 nucleotide sequence: TGCAGTTCTATCCAGGGGGCGGACGAGCAGTACTTC. Residues: CSSIQGADEQYF.

The gene calls are TRBV6-5 and TRBJ2-1; D is perhaps TRBD1 or TRBD2 (6 bases each). This CDR3 contains 16 residues. The V gene's germline CDR1 is MNHEY and CDR2 SVGAGI. Deletions cut 2 bases from V and 4 bases from J, with 15 bases between. This CDR3 reads CASSYPSRGRYNEQFF. The CDR3 DNA reads as TGTGCCAGCAGTTACCCCTCACGGGGGCGATACAATGAGCAGTTCTTC.

This sequence joins TRBV12-3 or TRBV12-4 and TRBJ1-1, with TRBD1 matching over 7 bases. This CDR3 is 14 amino acids long. V gave up 3 bases and J gave up 1 base; unmatched junction bases: 2. CDR3 sequence (DNA): TGTGCCAGCAGTTTCAGGACAGGGAACACTGAAGCTTTCTTT. It translates to CASSFRTGNTEAFF.

The V and J genes are TRBV12-3 or TRBV12-4 and TRBJ2-1, with D perhaps matching TRBD2 (5 bases). This CDR3 is built from 14 residues. Trimming shortened V by 9 bases and J by 7 bases, and 19 bases separated the two germline ends. The CDR3 sequence: CASRKGERGNEQFF. DNA of the CDR3: TGTGCCAGTCGGAAGGGAGAGCGCGGGAATGAGCAGTTCTTC.

The V gene is TRBV12-3 or TRBV12-4, the J gene TRBJ2-1; 7 positions agree with TRBD2. Losses at the gene ends were 1 base for V and 7 bases for J; bases not matched to a gene: 4. This CDR3 is built from 14 residues. In DNA, the CDR3 is TGTGCCAGCAGTTTAGTGGGGGGAGGGAATGAGCAGTTCTTC. Protein: CASSLVGGGNEQFF.

The rearrangement joins TRBV15 to TRBJ2-2; D might be TRBD1 or TRBD2, each matching 6 bases. The germline V gene encodes CDR1 LNHNV and CDR2 YYDKDF (reference sequence). The CDR3 is 15 residues long. The germline V and J ends were trimmed by 4 bases and 4 bases, with 13 bases remaining between them. Written as DNA, the CDR3 is TGTGCCACCAGCATCACGGGGGCGCGCACCGGGGAGCTGTTTTTT. Translation: CATSITGARTGELFF.

Many counts were recorded for this clonotype. The chain uses TRBV20-1 and TRBJ2-1; no clear D gene. This CDR3 spans 16 amino acids. CDR1 and CDR2 from the germline V gene are DFQATT and SNEGSKA (reference sequence). Trimming shortened V by 5 bases and J by 0 bases, and 17 bases separated the two germline ends. CDR3 sequence (DNA): TGCAGTGCTCCTCACCCATTGGCGAGCTCCTACAATGAGCAGTTCTTC. Amino acid sequence: CSAPHPLASSYNEQFF.

The gene calls are TRBV5-1 and TRBJ2-2; the D is unclear. There are 13 residues in the CDR3. V was clipped by 4 bases and J by 4 bases, with 8 bases between them. Germline V gene sequence: CDR1 SGHRS, CDR2 YFSETQ. CDR3 bases: TGCGCCAGCAGCCCCTGGACCACCGGGGAGCTGTTTTTT. Protein: CASSPWTTGELFF.

The CDR3: CASSWTRRDIQYF. Here the CDR3 DNA reads TGTGCCAGCAGTTGGACCCGGCGGGACATTCAGTACTTC. This chain connects TRBV12-3 or TRBV12-4 to TRBJ2-4; D may be TRBD2 (5 bases). Trimming removed 4 bases from V and 8 bases from J, with 12 bases in between. The CDR3 sequence is 13 residues long.

Ten or more counts support this clonotype. V gene TRBV7-8 combines with J gene TRBJ2-2; 7 bases are shared with TRBD2. The CDR3 length is 15 residues. The trim removed 2 bases at V and 5 bases at J, leaving 5 bases unmatched. Per the germline V gene, CDR1 is SGHVS and CDR2 is FQNEAQ. CDR3: CASSLRREWTGELFF. In DNA, the CDR3 is TGTGCCAGCAGCTTACGGCGGGAGTGGACCGGGGAGCTGTTTTTT.

This rearrangement joins TRBV4-1 to TRBJ1-1, with no clear D. There are 14 residues in the CDR3. Looked up from germline, CDR1 is MGHRA and CDR2 is YSYEKL. V was pared by 3 bases and J by 0 bases, with 8 bases between. The CDR3 reads CASSQGFMNTEAFF. The CDR3 DNA sequence: TGCGCCAGCAGCCAGGGATTCATGAACACTGAAGCTTTCTTT.

This clonotype was observed a few times. The chain joins TRBV5-1 to TRBJ2-7; a weak D match, TRBD1 (6 bases). Germline V gives CDR1 SGHRS, CDR2 YFSETQ. V lost 0 bases, J lost 6 bases, and 16 bases lay in between. The CDR3 is 15 amino acids. CDR3 sequence (DNA): TGCGCCAGCAGCTTGGTTACAGGGACGGGCCTCGAGCAGTACTTC. This translates into CASSLVTGTGLEQYF.

This sequence joins TRBV6-2 or TRBV6-3 and TRBJ2-1; possibly TRBD1 or TRBD2 for D (6 bases each). The CDR3 has 12 residues. Germline V gene sequence: CDR1 MNHEY, CDR2 SVGEGT. Trimming took off 10 bases at V and 9 bases at J, with 16 bases between the two ends. The CDR3 reads CAIRTTGSEQFF. DNA for the CDR3: TGTGCCATCAGGACTACAGGGAGTGAGCAGTTCTTC.

The rearrangement joins TRBV12-3 or TRBV12-4 to TRBJ1-1; no clear D. V was cut by 4 bases and J by 4 bases, with 10 bases left in between. The CDR3 has 13 amino acids. The CDR3, as DNA: TGTGCCAGCAGTTCTAAGGGTTCCACTGAAGCTTTCTTT. The encoded protein is CASSSKGSTEAFF.

The chain employs TRBV28 and TRBJ1-3; 7 bases map to TRBD1. Per the germline V gene, CDR1 is MDHEN and CDR2 is SYDVKM. V lost 6 bases to trimming and J lost 8 bases; unmatched junction nucleotides: 7. This CDR3 spans 13 amino acids. The CDR3 is CASSSGGRDTIYF. In DNA form, the CDR3 reads TGTGCCAGCAGCTCAGGGGGAAGGGACACCATATATTTT.

There are a few counts of this clonotype. This chain links TRBV5-1 with TRBJ1-3; unclear D gene. Between the trimmed V and J ends, which lost 0 bases and 15 bases, there was a span of 22 bases. The CDR3 is 15 amino acids. Germline V gene data show CDR1 as SGHRS and CDR2 as YFSETQ. CDR3 DNA: TGCGCCAGCAGCTTGGGAGTGACGAACATGGAAACATCATATTTT. Translating gives CASSLGVTNMETSYF.